The rows below give T cell receptor beta chains drawn from one sample of a study of identical twins. TCRdb fed the 5' RACE reads into MiXCR, producing one record per CDR3 protein. The table has around 670,000 distinct CDR3 sequences, roughly 6% seen once. What was sequenced was naive T cells sorted from blood. These receptors came from a man younger than 35 in good health. The CDR3 runs from the conserved cysteine through the conserved F or W. D genes are given only for firm matches. The listing skips clone size in some rows; elsewhere it reads once, few, many or a size class.

j_call	v_call	clone_size	d_call	cdr3_nt	cdr3_aa
TRBJ1-1	TRBV4-1	many	.	TGCGCCAGCAGCCAAGCGGGGACTGAAGCTTTCTTT	CASSQAGTEAFF
TRBJ2-6	TRBV6-2/TRBV6-3	few	TRBD1	TGTGCCAGCAGCTGGGACAGCCGAACTTCCTCTGGGGCCAACGTCCTGACTTTC	CASSWDSRTSSGANVLTF
TRBJ2-2	TRBV6-6	.	.	TGTGCCAGCAGACTCCCGGGCGGGGAGCTGTTTTTT	CASRLPGGELFF
TRBJ2-1	TRBV4-2	many	.	TGTGCCAGCAGCCAAGGGGAAGGGGGATATGGTGAGCAGTTCTTC	CASSQGEGGYGEQFF
TRBJ2-1	TRBV24-1	many	.	TGTGCCACCAGTGATAATGATGAGACTGTCAATGAGCAGTTCTTC	CATSDNDETVNEQFF
TRBJ2-2	TRBV4-3	many	TRBD1	TGCGCCAGCAGCCTTCGACAGGGGTCCGGGGAGCTGTTTTTT	CASSLRQGSGELFF
TRBJ2-1	TRBV11-2	many	.	TGTGCCAGCAGCTTAAGGCAGGGGTCTGAGCAGTTCTTC	CASSLRQGSEQFF
TRBJ1-1	TRBV12-3/TRBV12-4	many	.	TGTGCCAGCAGTTTAGCAGGACGGAACATGAACACTGAAGCTTTCTTT	CASSLAGRNMNTEAFF
TRBJ2-1	TRBV12-3/TRBV12-4	many	.	TGTGCCAGCAGTTTTCTTGGGCACAATGAGCAGTTCTTC	CASSFLGHNEQFF
TRBJ1-5	TRBV7-9	many	.	TGTGCCAGCAGCTTAGAGGGGACAACGGGGCCCCAGCATTTT	CASSLEGTTGPQHF
TRBJ2-5	TRBV5-6	many	.	TGTGCCAGCAGCTTGGGTTTTGGGCAGGGGGAGACCCAGTACTTC	CASSLGFGQGETQYF
TRBJ2-7	TRBV10-3	.	.	TGTGCCATCAGTCGGGACTCAAAATACGAGCAGTACTTC	CAISRDSKYEQYF
TRBJ1-2	TRBV4-2	many	.	TGTGCCAGCAGCCAAGTTGGCACTTCTTATGGCTACACCTTC	CASSQVGTSYGYTF
TRBJ2-3	TRBV10-2	.	.	TGCGCCACAGAAGGACGACGCACAGATACGCAGTATTTT	CATEGRRTDTQYF
TRBJ2-1	TRBV20-1	.	TRBD2	TGCAGTGCTAGAGCAACATTAGCGGGAAAGGGCAATGAGCAGTTCTTC	CSARATLAGKGNEQFF
TRBJ2-3	TRBV24-1	few	TRBD2	TGTGCCACCAGTGATTCCCGGACTAGCGGGAGAACAGATACGCAGTATTTT	CATSDSRTSGRTDTQYF
TRBJ2-7	TRBV28	many	.	TGTGCCAGCAGTTTTTCGGGACTCCACATCAACGAGCAGTACTTC	CASSFSGLHINEQYF
TRBJ2-3	TRBV19	few	.	TGTGCCAGTAGTATAGGTGGGACCCCGACAGATACGCAGTATTTT	CASSIGGTPTDTQYF
TRBJ1-3	TRBV7-2	many	.	TGTGCCAGCAGCCAATCACAGAATTCTGGAAACACCATATATTTT	CASSQSQNSGNTIYF
TRBJ1-5	TRBV4-3	many	.	TGCGCCAGCAGGGCAGAGGCCTATAGCAATCAGCCCCAGCATTTT	CASRAEAYSNQPQHF
TRBJ2-2	TRBV3-1	few	TRBD2	TGTGCCAGCAGCCAAGGCCTAGCGGGCACCGGGGAGCTGTTTTTT	CASSQGLAGTGELFF
TRBJ1-5	TRBV24-1	.	TRBD1	TGTGCCACCAGTGATGGGACGACAGGGGTAGTTCAGCCCCAGCATTTT	CATSDGTTGVVQPQHF
TRBJ1-1	TRBV7-6	.	TRBD1	TGTGCCAGCAGCCTACCACAGGGGATGAACACTGAAGCTTTCTTT	CASSLPQGMNTEAFF
TRBJ2-5	TRBV24-1	few	TRBD1	TGTGCCACCAGTGATCTACAGGGGTCCCTCGAGACCCAGTACTTC	CATSDLQGSLETQYF
TRBJ2-1	TRBV20-1	many	TRBD2	TGCAGTGCTAGTGTCTCTAGCGGTACTTACAATGAGCAGTTCTTC	CSASVSSGTYNEQFF
TRBJ2-1	TRBV3-1	.	TRBD2	TGTGCCAGCAGCCAAGGGAAGCGGGAAATGGCTAGTGAGCAGTTCTTC	CASSQGKREMASEQFF
TRBJ1-2	TRBV29-1	many	.	TGCAGCGCCCCGACCGGAGGTGGCTACACCTTC	CSAPTGGGYTF
TRBJ2-1	TRBV12-5	.	.	TGTGCTAGTGGTTTGTACGGACTTGGGTTGGGGCCGGGCAATGAGCAGTTCTTC	CASGLYGLGLGPGNEQFF
TRBJ2-1	TRBV7-2	many	TRBD2	TGTGCCAGCAGGTCAGCAGGGACTAGCGGGAGAAATGAGCAGTTCTTC	CASRSAGTSGRNEQFF
TRBJ2-5	TRBV6-1	many	.	TGTGCCAGCAGTGAAGGATTCGAGGAGACCCAGTACTTC	CASSEGFEETQYF
TRBJ2-2	TRBV29-1	many	TRBD1	TGCAGCGTGGGGACAGGGACCACCGGGGAGCTGTTTTTT	CSVGTGTTGELFF
TRBJ2-7	TRBV12-3/TRBV12-4	many	.	TGTGCCAGCAGCTCTTTAGGGCACGAGCAGTACTTC	CASSSLGHEQYF
TRBJ2-7	TRBV4-2	few	.	TGTGCCAGCAGCCGTCCCGGCGAGCAGTACTTC	CASSRPGEQYF
TRBJ1-5	TRBV10-3	many	TRBD1	TGTGCCATCAGCCCTGGGACAGGGGAGAGCAATCAGCCCCAGCATTTT	CAISPGTGESNQPQHF
TRBJ1-4	TRBV20-1	many	.	TGCAGTCCCGCTCGGTCTAATGAAAAACTGTTTTTT	CSPARSNEKLFF
TRBJ1-1	TRBV3-1	many	.	TGTGCCAGCAGCCAAGATCCTTATTCTGAAGCTTTCTTT	CASSQDPYSEAFF
TRBJ1-6	TRBV13	many	.	TGTGCCAGCAGCCCCCGTGGGTCGGAGGGCGGTAATTCACCCCTCCACTTT	CASSPRGSEGGNSPLHF
TRBJ2-2	TRBV6-1	many	TRBD2	TGTGCCAGCAAGGTCTTCCGGGAGGCTCCCGGGGAGCTGTTTTTT	CASKVFREAPGELFF
TRBJ2-3	TRBV18	many	.	TGTGCCAGCTCACCACCGTCAGATACGCAGTATTTT	CASSPPSDTQYF
TRBJ2-1	TRBV29-1	many	.	TGCAGCGTCGAAGACAGGTCCTACAATGAGCAGTTCTTC	CSVEDRSYNEQFF
TRBJ2-7	TRBV20-1	many	TRBD1	TGCAGTGCTGGACCTTTGGGACAGGGGGGCGAGCAGTACTTC	CSAGPLGQGGEQYF
TRBJ2-3	TRBV6-2/TRBV6-3	few	TRBD1	TGTGCCAGCAGATGGACAGGGATGGCAGATACGCAGTATTTT	CASRWTGMADTQYF
TRBJ2-1	TRBV29-1	many	TRBD2	TGCAGCGTCGGAGGAGGGTCTAGCGGGAGTTCCTGGGAGCAGTTCTTC	CSVGGGSSGSSWEQFF
TRBJ2-3	TRBV5-1	few	.	TGCGCCAGCAGCAAACTAGGGTCCCCAGATACGCAGTATTTT	CASSKLGSPDTQYF
TRBJ1-6	TRBV6-2/TRBV6-3	.	.	TGTGCCAGCTCGACCGGGGGAGCCCTCCACTTT	CASSTGGALHF
TRBJ2-5	TRBV5-1	few	.	TGCGCCAGCAGCTTGGGTTATTCAGCCTCCAGGGATAAGTACCAAGAGACCCAGTACTTC	CASSLGYSASRDKYQETQYF
TRBJ2-1	TRBV7-3	few	.	TGTGCCAGCAGCCTGGGCGGATCCCGTCACAATGAGCAGTTCTTC	CASSLGGSRHNEQFF
TRBJ2-7	TRBV29-1	few	TRBD2	TGCAGCGTTAAAGCGGGGGGCGAGCAGTACTTC	CSVKAGGEQYF
TRBJ2-5	TRBV27	many	TRBD1	TGTGCCAGCAGTTTCGAAGGGGGCCGAGAGACCCAGTACTTC	CASSFEGGRETQYF
TRBJ2-3	TRBV18	few	TRBD2	TGTGCCAGCTCCTTAGCGGGAAGCCCGTACACAGATACGCAGTATTTT	CASSLAGSPYTDTQYF
TRBJ1-1	TRBV9	many	TRBD1	TGTGCCAGCAGCCCCTTCCAGGGACAGGAGAACACTGAAGCTTTCTTT	CASSPFQGQENTEAFF
TRBJ2-7	TRBV7-6	.	TRBD1	TGTGCCAGCAGCTTAGGTCCGGCAGGGGGCTACGAGCAGTACTTC	CASSLGPAGGYEQYF
TRBJ1-5	TRBV24-1	many	.	TGTGCCACCGGGAGAGTTCAGCCCCAGCATTTT	CATGRVQPQHF
TRBJ2-1	TRBV28	many	TRBD2	TGTGCCAGCAGCAGACTAGCGGGAGGAAACAATGAGCAGTTCTTC	CASSRLAGGNNEQFF
TRBJ1-4	TRBV2	.	.	TGTGCCAGCTGCCAACAGGGCTATAATGAAAAACTGTTTTTT	CASCQQGYNEKLFF
TRBJ2-5	TRBV10-3	many	.	TGTGCCATCAGTGAGTCGAAGCGGGTGATCGTAGAGACCCAGTACTTC	CAISESKRVIVETQYF
TRBJ2-1	TRBV24-1	few	.	TGTGCCACCAGTGATTCCCAGGGTATCTCCTACAATGAGCAGTTCTTC	CATSDSQGISYNEQFF
TRBJ1-5	TRBV6-2/TRBV6-3	many	TRBD1	TGTGCCAGCAGCTCCTACGGGACAGTTAATCAGCCCCAGCATTTT	CASSSYGTVNQPQHF
TRBJ2-1	TRBV27	.	.	TGTGCCAGCCACCCGGCGGGCCATAGCTCCTACAATGAGCAGTTCTTC	CASHPAGHSSYNEQFF